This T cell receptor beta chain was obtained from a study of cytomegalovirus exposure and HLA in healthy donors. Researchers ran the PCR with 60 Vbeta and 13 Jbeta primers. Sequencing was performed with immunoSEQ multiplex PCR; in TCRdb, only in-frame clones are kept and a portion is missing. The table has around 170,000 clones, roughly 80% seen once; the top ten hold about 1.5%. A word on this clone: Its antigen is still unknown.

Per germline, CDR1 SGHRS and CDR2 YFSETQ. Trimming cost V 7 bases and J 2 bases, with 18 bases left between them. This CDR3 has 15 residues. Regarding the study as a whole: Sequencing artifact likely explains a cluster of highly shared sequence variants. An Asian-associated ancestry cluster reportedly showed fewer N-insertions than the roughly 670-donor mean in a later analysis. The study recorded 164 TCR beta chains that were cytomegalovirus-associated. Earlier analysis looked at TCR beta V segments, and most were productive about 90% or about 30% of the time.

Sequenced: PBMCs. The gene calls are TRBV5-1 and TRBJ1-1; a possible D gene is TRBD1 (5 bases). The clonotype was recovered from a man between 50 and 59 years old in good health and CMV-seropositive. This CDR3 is CASRHAGQSNTEAFF. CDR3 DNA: TGCGCCAGCCGCCACGCGGGGCAATCTAACACTGAAGCTTTCTTT.